This T cell receptor (beta chain) was identified during a study of blood T cell repertoires in COVID-19. At the level of the study: Acute and convalescent COVID-19 specimens originated in the United States, Italy and Spain. PBMCs, B-cell-depleted T cells, or T cells provided the cDNA or gDNA that made up the material.

Original handling: By means of reference gene primer amplification, nucleated cell counts were estimated. Profiled with immunoSEQ multiplex PCR; TCRdb holds only in-frame clones, not every one. V, J and clone size derive from that table, while D and trimming were established from the DNA sequence. The profile shows over 300,000 clones, around 86% of them singletons. The CDR3 has 15 residues. V was shortened by 1 base and J by 7 bases, with 15 bases between the two germline ends. The germline V gene has CDR1 SGDLS and CDR2 YYNGEE. Sequencing was carried out using peripheral blood. This receptor was obtained from a woman aged 50 to 60 with acute or convalescent COVID-19. The V call is TRBV9, the J call TRBJ1-5, with TRBD1 as a possible D gene (6 bases). The CDR3 loop reads CASSVTPNRDQPQHF. The CDR3 nucleotides read TGTGCCAGCAGCGTAACACCCAACAGGGACCAGCCCCAGCATTTT.